A single sample is the source of the 29 T cell receptor beta chains below, sequenced in a study of blood T cell repertoires in COVID-19. TCRdb's table, derived via immunoSEQ multiplex PCR, lists solely in-frame clones and lacks some. The table lists about 90,000 clones, over 80% of them singletons, with 31% in the top ten. The sequencing input was peripheral blood. These receptors were taken from a woman older than 75 with active or convalescent COVID-19.

The rearrangement links TRBV28 to TRBJ1-1; TRBD1 might be the D (6 bases). The V end lost 3 bases, the J end lost 4 bases, and 9 bases lay between the germline ends. Germline V gives CDR1 MDHEN, CDR2 SYDVKM. The CDR3 loop spans 13 amino acids. CDR3 in DNA: TGTGCCAGCAGTTTGCGGGGGCCCACTGAAGCTTTCTTT. This gives the protein CASSLRGPTEAFF.

V gene TRBV5-5 combines with J gene TRBJ1-2; D gene uncertain. Germline lookup yields CDR1 SGHKS and CDR2 YYEKEE (reference sequence). V lost 2 bases, J lost 6 bases, and 14 bases lay in between. The CDR3 runs to 14 residues. The CDR3 region has the DNA TGTGCCAGCAGCTTCACTTCGCAGACTCATGGCTACACCTTC. Its translation: CASSFTSQTHGYTF.

This clone was seen a few times. The V and J genes are TRBV2 and TRBJ1-4; no definite D call. Trimming left V 10 bases short and J 3 bases short, with 12 bases between. CDR1 is SNHLY, CDR2 FYNNEI, per germline. The CDR3 has 13 amino acids. In nucleotides, the CDR3 is TGTGCCACCGACGAGGACTCTAATGAAAAACTGTTTTTT. Its protein product is CATDEDSNEKLFF.

The chain uses TRBV19 and TRBJ1-5; 8 bases fit TRBD1. Per the germline V gene, CDR1 is LNHDA and CDR2 is SQIVND (reference sequence). J was trimmed by 7 bases and V by 4 bases; bases with no gene match: 6. The CDR3 extends over 14 amino acids. CDR3 protein: CASSTTGGGQPQHF. The CDR3 DNA is TGTGCCAGTAGTACCACAGGGGGAGGCCAGCCCCAGCATTTT. Supplemented by reference TRBV19 and TRBJ1-5, the full variable domain reads DGGITQSPKYLFRKEGQNVTLSCEQNLNHDAMYWYRQDPGQGLRLIYYSQIVNDFQKGDIAEGYSVSREKKESFPLTVTSAQKNPTAFYLCASSTTGGGQPQHFGDGTRLSIL.

This clone turned up a few times. The rearrangement joins TRBV18 to TRBJ2-7, with 7 bases lining up with TRBD1. The V gene end was trimmed by 6 bases and the J gene end by 2 bases; junction bases not matched to a gene: 7. Per germline, CDR1 KGHSH and CDR2 LQKENI. The CDR3 is 14 amino acids. This CDR3 reads CASSPGTETYEQYF. CDR3 DNA sequence: TGTGCCAGCTCCCCCGGGACAGAAACCTACGAGCAGTACTTC.

This clone was detected only a few times. The chain combines TRBV5-5 with TRBJ1-4; D perhaps matches TRBD1 (6 bases). Germline V lookup: CDR1 SGHKS, CDR2 YYEKEE (reference sequence). The CDR3 is made up of 15 amino acids. V lost 7 bases and J 2 bases, leaving 15 bases between the germline ends. The CDR3 loop reads CASEYRVGTNEKLFF. DNA of the CDR3: TGTGCCAGCGAGTACAGGGTTGGCACTAATGAAAAACTGTTTTTT. The whole variable domain, filled in from reference TRBV5-5 and TRBJ1-4, reads DAGVTQSPTHLIKTRGQQVTLRCSPISGHKSVSWYQQVLGQGPQFIFQYYEKEERGRGNFPDRFSARQFPNYSSELNVNALLLGDSALYLCASEYRVGTNEKLFFGSGTQLSVL.

The CDR3 DNA is TGTGCCAGCTCAGGGCAGCTCTCTGGGGCCAACGTCCTGACTTTC. Its translation: CASSGQLSGANVLTF. The chain employs TRBV18 and TRBJ2-6; D gene uncertain. Trimming left V 5 bases short and J 0 bases short, with 8 bases between. CDR1 is KGHSH, CDR2 LQKENI, per germline. The CDR3 has 15 residues.

V is TRBV29-1 and J is TRBJ2-1; TRBD1 is a possible D gene (6 bases). This CDR3 spans 15 amino acids. V lost 5 bases and J lost 0, with 14 bases in between. Germline V gene lookup returns CDR1 SQVTM and CDR2 ANQGSEA. The CDR3, as DNA: TGCAGCGTTTACGGACAGCCAACCTCCTACAATGAGCAGTTCTTC. This sequence encodes CSVYGQPTSYNEQFF.

The chain combines TRBV19 with TRBJ2-4; 13 nucleotides match TRBD2. J gave up 7 bases and V 5 bases, and 8 bases lay outside the gene matches. Germline V gene lookup returns CDR1 LNHDA and CDR2 SQIVND (reference sequence). This CDR3 has 16 amino acids. The CDR3 loop is CASSPSGLAGRNIQYF. CDR3 sequence (DNA): TGTGCCAGTAGTCCCTCGGGACTAGCGGGGAGGAACATTCAGTACTTC.

The rearrangement links TRBV14 to TRBJ1-1; D is possibly TRBD1 (6 bases). V was pared by 4 bases and J by 5 bases, with 11 bases between. This CDR3 has 13 residues. CDR1 and CDR2 (germline): SGHDN, FVKESK. The chain's CDR3 is CASSRGGSTEAFF. DNA of the CDR3: TGTGCCAGCAGCCGAGGGGGTAGTACTGAAGCTTTCTTT.

V is TRBV9 and J is TRBJ2-2; 10 bases fit TRBD2. Germline-derived CDR1 and CDR2 are SGDLS and YYNGEE. V gave up 4 bases and J gave up 5 bases; unmatched junction bases: 5. The CDR3 is 15 amino acids. CDR3 nucleotide sequence: TGTGCCAGCAGCAGCGGACTAGCGGTTACCGGGGAGCTGTTTTTT. Translating it yields CASSSGLAVTGELFF. The full variable domain, completed using reference TRBV9 and TRBJ2-2, is DSGVTQTPKHLITATGQRVTLRCSPRSGDLSVYWYQQSLDQGLQFLIQYYNGEERAKGNILERFSAQQFPDLHSELNLSSLELGDSALYFCASSSGLAVTGELFFGEGSRLTVL.

This chain connects TRBV2 to TRBJ2-1; TRBD2 matches at 8 bases. CDR3 length: 14 amino acids. Losses at the gene ends were 6 bases for V and 6 bases for J; bases not matched to a gene: 7. Germline V gives CDR1 SNHLY, CDR2 FYNNEI. The CDR3 reads CASRAGATTNEQFF. For the CDR3, the DNA is TGTGCCAGCAGAGCGGGAGCGACAACCAATGAGCAGTTCTTC.

This clone was counted a few times. The chain combines TRBV28 with TRBJ2-3; D might be TRBD2 (6 bases). CDR3 size: 13 residues. CDR1 and CDR2 from the germline V gene are MDHEN and SYDVKM. Trimming pared 6 bases from V and 3 bases from J, leaving 10 bases between. The CDR3 reads CASRWGGTDTQYF. The DNA of the CDR3 is TGTGCCAGCAGGTGGGGAGGAACAGATACGCAGTATTTT. Combining the CDR3 with reference TRBV28 and TRBJ2-3 gives the whole variable domain DVKVTQSSRYLVKRTGEKVFLECVQDMDHENMFWYRQDPGLGLRLIYFSYDVKMKEKGDIPEGYSVSREKKERFSLILESASTNQTSMYLCASRWGGTDTQYFGPGTRLTVL.

The chain couples TRBV3-1 (or the pseudogene TRBV3-2) to TRBJ1-1, with 7 positions matching TRBD1. The CDR3 has 14 residues. The germline V gene encodes CDR1 LGHDT and CDR2 YNNKEL (reference sequence). V gave up 5 bases and J gave up 8 bases; unmatched junction bases: 11. The CDR3 loop reads CASSLRHRDSEAFF. The CDR3 DNA reads TGTGCCAGCAGCTTGAGACACCGGGACAGCGAAGCTTTCTTT.

This clone was seen more than once but under ten times. V and J are TRBV7-2 and TRBJ1-3; D gene unclear. Trimming took 1 base from V and 1 from J, leaving 11 bases between them. Germline V lookup: CDR1 SGHTA, CDR2 FQGNSA. The CDR3 has 16 residues. The CDR3 loop reads CASSLGSPTSGNTIYF. The CDR3 DNA follows: TGTGCCAGCAGCTTAGGGTCACCAACATCTGGAAACACCATATATTTT.

On this clone itself: Relative to the germline gene, one junction end is altered; a read error may explain this. This rearrangement joins TRBV7-7 to TRBJ2-1; 9 bases align to TRBD2. The CDR3 extends over 15 amino acids. CDR1 is SSHAT, CDR2 FNYEAQ, per germline (reference sequence). As DNA, the CDR3 is TGTGCTAGCAGCCCCCTAGCGGGATATGTAGGTGAGCAGTTCTTC. It translates to CASSPLAGYVGEQFF.

The chain has TRBV5-1 and TRBJ2-1, with a weak D call TRBD1 (5 bases). Germline CDR1 reads SGHRS; CDR2 reads YFSETQ. The CDR3 length is 12 residues. The ends were cut back, 3 bases at V and 9 bases at J, with 10 bases in the middle. The CDR3 nucleotides read TGCGCCAGCAGCTCTGACAGCAGTGAGCAGTTCTTC. It is translated as CASSSDSSEQFF.

This sequence joins TRBV9 and TRBJ2-3; 8 nucleotides agree with TRBD2. CDR1 SGDLS and CDR2 YYNGEE come from the germline V gene. After removal of 6 bases from V and 5 bases from J, the junction contained 11 bases not matched to a gene. The CDR3 length is 15 residues. Here the CDR3 reads CASTFSGGVVDTQYF. In nucleotides, the CDR3 is TGTGCCAGCACTTTCAGCGGGGGTGTTGTAGATACGCAGTATTTT.

The chain uses TRBV6-4 and TRBJ2-3; D is perhaps TRBD2 (5 bases). The CDR3 runs to 12 residues. The V and J ends lost 3 bases and 5 bases respectively, with 6 bases between them. Germline loops: CDR1 MRHNA, CDR2 SNTAGT. The CDR3 region has the DNA TGTGCCAGCAGTGATCGGGGAGATACGCAGTATTTT. It codes for CASSDRGDTQYF.

V is TRBV18 and J is TRBJ2-1, with 11 positions matching TRBD1. Germline assignment: CDR1 KGHSH and CDR2 LQKENI. This CDR3 contains 14 residues. The junction had 2 bases not matched to a gene; V was cut back by 4 bases and J by 6 bases. DNA of the CDR3: TGTGCCAGCTCACTCGGGACAGGGGGCAATGAGCAGTTCTTC. It translates to CASSLGTGGNEQFF.

This chain joins TRBV10-3 and TRBJ2-7; TRBD1 aligns across 7 bases. With V trimmed by 2 bases and J by 6 bases, 7 bases remained unmatched. The germline CDR1 and CDR2 sequences are ENHRY and SYGVKD. The CDR3 contains 14 residues. CDR3 amino acids: CAISETGTVLEQYF. CDR3 coding DNA: TGTGCCATCAGTGAGACTGGGACAGTACTCGAGCAGTACTTC.

The chain employs TRBV5-1 and TRBJ1-2; 8 nucleotides line up with TRBD1. The J segment lost 7 bases and the V segment lost 2 bases, leaving 22 bases of the junction unmatched. The germline gives CDR1 SGHRS, CDR2 YFSETQ. This CDR3 contains 19 residues. The CDR3 DNA is TGCGCCAGCAGCTTAAGAGCTAATGTAAGACAGGGGAAGTCTGGTGGCTACACCTTC. Protein product: CASSLRANVRQGKSGGYTF. The entire variable domain, with the rest obtained from reference TRBV5-1 and TRBJ1-2, is as follows: KAGVTQTPRYLIKTRGQQVTLSCSPISGHRSVSWYQQTPGQGLQFLFEYFSETQRNKGNFPGRFSGRQFSNSRSEMNVSTLELGDSALYLCASSLRANVRQGKSGGYTFGSGTRLTVV.

The chain carries TRBV6-6 and TRBJ2-6; unclear D gene. Germline CDR1 MNHNY, CDR2 SVGAGI (reference sequence). This CDR3 has 15 amino acids. V lost 11 bases to trimming and J lost 0 bases, with 14 bases between them. The CDR3 DNA sequence: TGTGCCGGGCCCAGTGATACCTCTGGGGCCAACGTCCTGACTTTC. Protein sequence: CAGPSDTSGANVLTF.

This sequence joins TRBV5-1 and TRBJ2-2; weak D call: TRBD1 (5 bases). The CDR3 extends over 17 amino acids. Trimming left V 7 bases short and J 5 bases short, with 24 bases between. Germline loops: CDR1 SGHRS, CDR2 YFSETQ. The CDR3 nucleotides are TGCGCCAGCGGCACCCGCCCCCAGGCAGGGTGGACCGGGGAGCTGTTTTTT. Amino acid sequence: CASGTRPQAGWTGELFF.

This sequence joins TRBV11-2 and TRBJ1-1; maybe TRBD1 (6 bases). With 1 base removed from V and 5 bases from J, the gap between germline ends came to 14 bases. Per germline, CDR1 SGHAT and CDR2 FQNNGV. This CDR3 has 15 residues. In nucleotides, the CDR3 is TGTGCCAGCAGCTTAGGTGTAGGGAGGGGGACTGAAGCTTTCTTT. This gives the protein CASSLGVGRGTEAFF. The whole variable domain, filled in from reference TRBV11-2 and TRBJ1-1, reads EAGVAQSPRYKIIEKRQSVAFWCNPISGHATLYWYQQILGQGPKLLIQFQNNGVVDDSQLPKDRFSAERLKGVDSTLKIQPAKLEDSAVYLCASSLGVGRGTEAFFGQGTRLTVV.

V gene TRBV5-1 combines with J gene TRBJ2-5; 9 bases agree with TRBD1. The CDR3 runs to 15 residues. Germline V lookup: CDR1 SGHRS, CDR2 YFSETQ. With 4 bases clipped from V and 2 bases from J, the junction kept 6 bases outside the gene matches. In DNA, the CDR3 is TGCGCCAGCAGCACGACAGGGGGTTGGCAAGAGACCCAGTACTTC. This gives the protein CASSTTGGWQETQYF.

This rearrangement joins TRBV7-9 to TRBJ2-7, with no clear D. The CDR3 runs to 15 residues. From germline, CDR1 is SEHNR and CDR2 FQNEAQ (reference sequence). V lost 0 bases to trimming and J lost 4 bases, with 13 bases between them. The CDR3 region has the DNA TGTGCCAGCAGCTTAGCCACAGTCCCCGAATACGAGCAGTACTTC. Residues: CASSLATVPEYEQYF. Looking up the rest from reference TRBV7-9 and TRBJ2-7 gives the full variable domain: DTGVSQNPRHKITKRGQNVTFRCDPISEHNRLYWYRQTLGQGPEFLTYFQNEAQLEKSRLLSDRFSAERPKGSFSTLEIQRTEQGDSAMYLCASSLATVPEYEQYFGPGTRLTVT.

The chain combines TRBV28 with TRBJ1-5; D is unresolved. Germline assignment: CDR1 MDHEN and CDR2 SYDVKM. The CDR3 sequence is 11 residues long. The germline V and J ends were trimmed by 5 bases and 4 bases, with 3 bases remaining between them. CDR3 protein: CASSLNQPQHF. The CDR3, as DNA: TGTGCCAGCAGTCTTAATCAGCCCCAGCATTTT.

The J gene is TRBJ2-1, the V gene TRBV7-3; a possible D gene is TRBD2 (5 bases). Between the trimmed V and J ends, which lost 5 bases and 2 bases, there was a span of 19 bases. Germline V gives CDR1 SGHTA, CDR2 FQGTGA. This CDR3 comprises 17 residues. The CDR3 DNA reads TGTGCCAGCAGCCTCGCGCCGCCGGGGAGCGCCTACAATGAGCAGTTCTTC. Its translation is CASSLAPPGSAYNEQFF.